This T cell receptor beta chain was found in a study of cytomegalovirus exposure and HLA in healthy donors. Every donor was a healthy person donating bone marrow. The PCR made use of 60 Vbeta and 13 Jbeta primers. Method: immunoSEQ multiplex PCR; TCRdb's copy keeps in-frame clones and lacks some. The table has 30,000 to 40,000 clones, approximately 82% seen once. This clone has a handful of counts. Trimming cost V 7 bases and J 8 bases; bases outside gene matches: 4. CDR3 size: 12 residues. The germline V gene encodes CDR1 SEHNR and CDR2 FQNEAQ (reference sequence). The clonotype comes from a woman aged 18-29 years in good health and CMV-seropositive. The chain has TRBV7-9 and TRBJ2-1; 8 nucleotides agree with TRBD1. The sample was PBMCs. The CDR3 region is CASTVTGDEQFF. The DNA of the CDR3 is TGTGCCAGCACCGTGACAGGGGATGAGCAGTTCTTC. Based on the CDR3 plus reference TRBV7-9 and TRBJ2-1, the full variable domain is DTGVSQNPRHKITKRGQNVTFRCDPISEHNRLYWYRQTLGQGPEFLTYFQNEAQLEKSRLLSDRFSAERPKGSFSTLEIQRTEQGDSAMYLCASTVTGDEQFFGPGTRLTVL.